Shown below are 21 T cell receptor beta chains from a single sample sequenced in a study of T cell repertoires in cytomegalovirus infection. TCRdb reprocessed the reads via MiXCR and lists one record per CDR3 protein. Of around 450,000 distinct CDR3 sequences in the sample, roughly 31% were seen once. Sequencing was carried out using PBMCs. The receptor source for this set is a human donor in good health (CMV status not recorded). Some clones in this sample may be carry-over from other donors' samples.

Concerning this clonotype: This likely comes from a read error, as the CDR3 has no conserved phenylalanine or tryptophan at its end. No DNA is shown, since the ends of the CDR3 on it are uncertain; the CDR3 is the one TCRdb lists. J is TRBJ1-2 and V is TRBV20-1. Termini included, the CDR3 measures 13 amino acids. In germline, CDR1 is DFQATT, CDR2 SNEGSKA (reference sequence). The CDR3 sequence is CSAQRKPNYGCPL.

This clonotype occurred a few times. The gene calls are TRBV20-1 and TRBJ1-5; 7 bases are a match to TRBD1. The V gene end was trimmed by 6 bases and the J gene end by 7 bases; junction bases not matched to a gene: 15. The CDR3 is 15 amino acids. From germline, CDR1 is DFQATT and CDR2 SNEGSKA (reference sequence). The CDR3 sequence: CSAPRGRGHHQPQHF. As DNA, the CDR3 is TGCAGTGCCCCTAGAGGTAGGGGGCATCACCAGCCCCAGCATTTT.

The rearrangement uses TRBV15 and TRBJ1-2, with D unresolved. Germline V gene lookup returns CDR1 LNHNV and CDR2 YYDKDF (reference sequence). The CDR3 runs 15 residues. V lost 0 bases and J 11 bases, leaving 19 bases between the germline ends. Here the CDR3 reads CATSRDLVKRERYTF. The DNA of the CDR3 is TGTGCCACCAGCAGAGATCTCGTTAAGAGGGAGAGATACACCTTC.

This clonotype was seen a few times. The chain links TRBV6-1 to TRBJ2-1; 10 nucleotides line up with TRBD2. V gave up 1 base and J gave up 4 bases; unmatched junction bases: 1. The CDR3 is 15 amino acids. The germline CDR1 and CDR2 sequences are MNHNS and SASEGT. CDR3 sequence (DNA): TGTGCCAGCAGTGAAGTAGCGGGGGGTTACAATGAGCAGTTCTTC. Translation: CASSEVAGGYNEQFF.

This clonotype was detected many times. The CDR3 sequence is CASSPQGQRIYNEQFF. In DNA form, the CDR3 reads TGTGCCAGCAGCCCCCAGGGACAGAGAATATACAATGAGCAGTTCTTC. This sequence joins TRBV7-8 and TRBJ2-1; 7 bases align to TRBD1. This CDR3 has 16 amino acids. In germline, CDR1 is SGHVS, CDR2 FQNEAQ. Trimming at V came to 5 bases and at J to 4 bases, leaving 11 bases not matched to a gene.

The chain couples TRBV27 to TRBJ1-4; D gene unclear. This CDR3 comprises 14 residues. The V end was cut by 5 bases, the J end by 3 bases, with 10 bases between. Germline V gene lookup returns CDR1 MNHEY and CDR2 SMNVEV (reference sequence). In nucleotides, the CDR3 is TGTGCCAGCAGTGTGGACGGTGCTAATGAAAAACTGTTTTTT. Protein sequence: CASSVDGANEKLFF.

A few counts support this clonotype. The chain combines TRBV5-4 with TRBJ2-1; 11 positions match TRBD2. The CDR3 spans 15 residues. V trimming: 0 bases; J trimming: 8 bases; junction bases outside the gene matches: 4. CDR1 and CDR2 from the germline V gene are SGHNT and YYREEE (reference sequence). The CDR3 bases are TGTGCCAGCAGCTTGGATAGCGGGGGGGCCTATGAGCAGTTCTTC. This translates into CASSLDSGGAYEQFF.

The CDR3 nucleotides read TGTGCCAGCAGTTTGTATCAGGGGGTGTACGAGCAGTACTTC. It is translated as CASSLYQGVYEQYF. The chain links TRBV28 to TRBJ2-7; TRBD1 matches 7 bases. The junction had 6 bases not matched to a gene; V was cut back by 3 bases and J by 4 bases. The CDR3 consists of 14 residues. CDR1 MDHEN and CDR2 SYDVKM come from the germline V gene.

This clonotype appeared a few times. The V call is TRBV20-1, the J call TRBJ2-6; the match to TRBD2 covers 12 bases. The CDR3 has 18 residues. Per the germline V gene, CDR1 is DFQATT and CDR2 is SNEGSKA (reference sequence). J was trimmed by 2 bases and V by 1 base; bases with no gene match: 6. This chain's CDR3 is CSARAGLAGGPGANVLTF. DNA for the CDR3: TGCAGTGCTAGAGCCGGTCTAGCGGGGGGGCCTGGGGCCAACGTCCTGACTTTC.

The sample holds a few counts of this clonotype. This chain uses TRBV6-1 with TRBJ2-2; a weak D match, TRBD2 (6 bases). Per germline, CDR1 MNHNS and CDR2 SASEGT. Trimming pared 5 bases from V and 4 bases from J, leaving 14 bases between. This CDR3 spans 15 amino acids. The CDR3 DNA reads TGTGCCAGCAGTCCCTTGACTAGACGCACCGGGGAGCTGTTTTTT. Its protein is CASSPLTRRTGELFF.

The chain is built from TRBV7-3 and TRBJ2-2; D may be TRBD2 (6 bases). The V gene's germline CDR1 is SGHTA and CDR2 FQGTGA. V was trimmed by 1 base and J by 0 bases, leaving 18 bases between them. CDR3 length equals 19 residues. CDR3 sequence reads: CASSLNARMGGPNTGELFF. The CDR3 DNA reads TGTGCCAGCAGCTTAAATGCCAGGATGGGGGGTCCGAACACCGGGGAGCTGTTTTTT.

The chain has TRBV7-9 and TRBJ2-5, with TRBD1 matching 8 bases. Trimming removed 5 bases from V and 9 bases from J; junction bases left unmatched: 11. Looked up from germline, CDR1 is SEHNR and CDR2 is FQNEAQ (reference sequence). The length of the CDR3 is 14 residues. DNA of the CDR3: TGTGCCAGCAGCGGGACAGGCCAGGACGAGCCCCAGTACTTC. Its translation is CASSGTGQDEPQYF.

V gene TRBV6-2 or TRBV6-3 combines with J gene TRBJ2-4, with D possibly TRBD2 on 5 matching bases. The germline V and J ends were trimmed by 7 bases and 6 bases, with 16 bases remaining between them. CDR1 and CDR2 (germline): MNHEY, SVGEGT. The CDR3 has 14 residues. The CDR3 protein is CASTQGGLPNIQYF. For the CDR3, the DNA is TGTGCCAGCACCCAAGGAGGACTTCCAAACATTCAGTACTTC.

The chain employs TRBV25-1 and TRBJ2-5; D gene ambiguous. Germline assignment: CDR1 MGHDK and CDR2 SYGVNS. The CDR3 extends over 14 amino acids. V was clipped by 5 bases and J by 1 base, with 11 bases between them. The CDR3 coding sequence is TGTGCCAGCAGTCCTGGGGTCCTCCAAGAGACCCAGTACTTC. Translated: CASSPGVLQETQYF.

This clonotype appeared a few times. The rearrangement joins TRBV6-1 to TRBJ2-1; TRBD2 matches at 13 bases. Germline CDR1 is MNHNS and CDR2 is SASEGT. V trimming: 10 bases; J trimming: 10 bases; junction bases outside the gene matches: 10. The CDR3 contains 14 residues. CDR3: CATLTSGGANEQFF. DNA for the CDR3: TGTGCCACACTAACTAGCGGGGGGGCTAACGAGCAGTTCTTC.

The rearrangement joins TRBV2 to TRBJ2-3, with 9 bases lining up with TRBD2. CDR1 SNHLY and CDR2 FYNNEI come from the germline V gene. The CDR3 runs 15 residues. Unmatched junction bases numbered 8, after V lost 7 bases and J lost 3 bases. This chain's CDR3 is CASNLLTSGTDTQYF. DNA of the CDR3: TGTGCCAGCAATCTCCTGACTAGCGGTACAGATACGCAGTATTTT.

The chain uses TRBV19 and TRBJ1-2, with D possibly matching TRBD1 (5 bases). The germline CDR1 and CDR2 sequences are LNHDA and SQIVND (reference sequence). The CDR3 covers 16 residues. Trimming shortened V by 6 bases and J by 4 bases, and 21 bases separated the two germline ends. DNA of the CDR3: TGTGCCAGTAGGATTCGGGAGGCAGGGCCTACCTATGGCTACACCTTC. Amino acids: CASRIREAGPTYGYTF.

This clonotype occurred a few times. V is TRBV15 and J is TRBJ1-4; D is uncertain. This CDR3 is built from 14 residues. Germline assignment: CDR1 LNHNV and CDR2 YYDKDF (reference sequence). Trimming took off 1 base at V and 8 bases at J, with 11 bases between the two ends. CDR3 protein: CATSRAPPREKLFF. CDR3 sequence (DNA): TGTGCCACCAGCAGAGCCCCTCCCCGGGAAAAACTGTTTTTT.

The V gene is TRBV12-3 or TRBV12-4, the J gene TRBJ1-1, with 9 bases aligning to TRBD1. Trimming took 1 base from V and 6 from J; bases not matched to a gene: 6. The CDR3 length is 15 residues. CDR3 DNA: TGTGCCAGCAGTTTAGGTCGGGACAGGGCATCTGAAGCTTTCTTT. It is translated as CASSLGRDRASEAFF.

This chain uses TRBV27 with TRBJ2-7, with D possibly being TRBD2 (6 bases). The length of the CDR3 is 15 residues. V dropped 3 bases and J dropped 3 bases, with 15 bases sitting between them. CDR1 MNHEY and CDR2 SMNVEV come from the germline V gene (reference sequence). CDR3: CASSLRSGGFYEQYF. The CDR3 region has the DNA TGTGCCAGCAGTTTGCGTAGCGGCGGCTTCTACGAGCAGTACTTC.

The chain combines TRBV6-4 with TRBJ2-1; 10 nucleotides match TRBD2. There are 15 residues in the CDR3. J gave up 8 bases and V 4 bases, and 8 bases lay outside the gene matches. Per germline, CDR1 MRHNA and CDR2 SNTAGT. CDR3 amino acids: CASSVSGGESHEQFF. DNA of the CDR3: TGTGCCAGCAGTGTAAGCGGGGGGGAGTCTCATGAGCAGTTCTTC.